This T cell receptor beta chain was sequenced during a study of identical twins' blood T cells. Whole-study results and caveats: Top TCRbeta clonotypes were shared more with twin than unrelated donors.

Regarding this clonotype: What it binds is not known.

In TCRdb, the 5' RACE reads were re-called with MiXCR into one record per CDR3 protein. The table shows around 380,000 distinct CDR3 sequences, with around 30% occurring only once. Source material: PBMCs. The sequence was collected from a woman aged 18-50 years in good health.

CDR3 protein: CASSLRLAGVTGELFF. CDR3 nucleotides: TGTGCCAGCAGCTTAAGACTAGCGGGAGTAACCGGGGAGCTGTTTTTT. The chain couples TRBV7-2 to TRBJ2-2, with 12 bases matching TRBD2. V lost 2 bases, J lost 5 bases, and 3 bases stayed unmatched. The germline gives CDR1 SGHTA, CDR2 FQGNSA. This CDR3 contains 16 residues.